A selection of T cell receptor beta chains follows, all from one sample in a study of blood T cell repertoires in COVID-19. The assay was immunoSEQ multiplex PCR, and TCRdb's table has in-frame clones only and misses some. The data show about 190,000 clones, with 90% seen just once and approximately 0.64% held by the top ten. The sequenced material came from peripheral blood. All receptors come from a man in his fifties with acute or convalescent COVID-19. Both conserved end residues are part of each CDR3. The D gene is left open where the match is weak. Not all rows give a size; the values are once, few, many and, for expanded clones, a class.

d_call: TRBD2; clone_size: NA; j_call: TRBJ2-3; v_call: TRBV5-1; cdr3_nt: TGCGCCAGCAGCTTCTGGACTAGCGGGAGGGGGGACGATACGCAGTATTTT; cdr3_aa: CASSFWTSGRGDDTQYF
d_call: NA; clone_size: few; j_call: TRBJ1-3; v_call: TRBV6-1; cdr3_nt: TGTGCCAGCAGTGAAAATGCGGGAAGGTCTGGAAACACCATATATTTT; cdr3_aa: CASSENAGRSGNTIYF
d_call: TRBD2; clone_size: once; j_call: TRBJ2-3; v_call: TRBV6-6; cdr3_nt: TGTGCCAGCAGTTACACTAGCGGGATCACAGATACGCAGTATTTT; cdr3_aa: CASSYTSGITDTQYF
d_call: TRBD2; clone_size: NA; j_call: TRBJ2-2; v_call: TRBV7-8; cdr3_nt: TGTGCCAGCAGCTTTATGGGCCGGGGGGCGAACACCGGGGAGCTGTTTTTT; cdr3_aa: CASSFMGRGANTGELFF
d_call: TRBD1; clone_size: once; j_call: TRBJ1-3; v_call: TRBV28; cdr3_nt: TGTGCCAGCAGTTTAGAGGGACAGGGAAACACCATATATTTT; cdr3_aa: CASSLEGQGNTIYF
d_call: NA; clone_size: NA; j_call: TRBJ1-2; v_call: TRBV10-3; cdr3_nt: TGTGCCATCAGTGAGTCCCCGGGTCTGGGCTACACCTTC; cdr3_aa: CAISESPGLGYTF
d_call: NA; clone_size: NA; j_call: TRBJ1-1; v_call: TRBV3-1/TRBV3-2; cdr3_nt: TGTGCCAGCAGCCAAGGGATCGGACTAGGGGCTTTCTTT; cdr3_aa: CASSQGIGLGAFF
d_call: TRBD1; clone_size: NA; j_call: TRBJ1-1; v_call: TRBV19; cdr3_nt: TGTGCCAGTAGCGCGGACAGGGGCTTTATGAACACTGAAGCTTTCTTT; cdr3_aa: CASSADRGFMNTEAFF
d_call: TRBD1; clone_size: once; j_call: TRBJ2-2; v_call: TRBV7-3; cdr3_nt: TGTGCCAGCAGCTTAGCTGGGACAGGGGCCTTAACGTCCGGGGAGCTGTTTTTT; cdr3_aa: CASSLAGTGALTSGELFF
d_call: NA; clone_size: NA; j_call: TRBJ2-6; v_call: TRBV29-1; cdr3_nt: TGCAGCGTTGGGTCGGGATCTGGGGCCAACGTCCTGACTTTC; cdr3_aa: CSVGSGSGANVLTF
d_call: TRBD1; clone_size: NA; j_call: TRBJ2-5; v_call: TRBV6-2/TRBV6-3; cdr3_nt: TGTGCCAGCAGTGGCCCGGGACAGGGGGAAGAGACCCAGTACTTC; cdr3_aa: CASSGPGQGEETQYF
d_call: TRBD2; clone_size: NA; j_call: TRBJ2-5; v_call: TRBV10-1; cdr3_nt: TGCGCCAGCAGGGCTAGCGGCCAAGAGACCCAGTACTTC; cdr3_aa: CASRASGQETQYF
d_call: NA; clone_size: NA; j_call: TRBJ2-4; v_call: TRBV6-5; cdr3_nt: TGTGCCAGCAGTTACCTAGGACATTCGACCAAAAACATTCAGTACTTC; cdr3_aa: CASSYLGHSTKNIQYF
d_call: NA; clone_size: NA; j_call: TRBJ1-5; v_call: TRBV6-5; cdr3_nt: TGTGCCAGCAGCTTAGACACCCAGCCCCAGCATTTT; cdr3_aa: CASSLDTQPQHF
d_call: NA; clone_size: NA; j_call: TRBJ2-1; v_call: TRBV10-3; cdr3_nt: TGTGCCATCAGTGAGGGGCACCAGCAGTTCTTC; cdr3_aa: CAISEGHQQFF
d_call: NA; clone_size: NA; j_call: TRBJ2-2; v_call: TRBV7-2; cdr3_nt: TGTGCCAGCAAAAGACAGAGTATCGGGGAGCTGTTTTTT; cdr3_aa: CASKRQSIGELFF
d_call: NA; clone_size: NA; j_call: TRBJ2-5; v_call: TRBV9; cdr3_nt: TGTGCCAGCAGCGGCCCAGGGGGGCAAGAGACCCAGTACTTC; cdr3_aa: CASSGPGGQETQYF
d_call: TRBD1; clone_size: NA; j_call: TRBJ1-4; v_call: TRBV19; cdr3_nt: TGTGCCAGTAGTATCTCCCGGGGGACAGGGGGCCGCCCTAATGAAAAACTGTTTTTT; cdr3_aa: CASSISRGTGGRPNEKLFF
d_call: NA; clone_size: NA; j_call: TRBJ2-4; v_call: TRBV10-3; cdr3_nt: TGTGCCATCAGTGAGTCCGGGGGGCCTTCCAAAAACATTCAGTACTTC; cdr3_aa: CAISESGGPSKNIQYF
d_call: TRBD2; clone_size: NA; j_call: TRBJ2-3; v_call: TRBV5-1; cdr3_nt: TGCGCCAGCAGCTTGAAGGGGATGGGCGGGAGCGGCACAGATACGCAGTATTTT; cdr3_aa: CASSLKGMGGSGTDTQYF
d_call: NA; clone_size: NA; j_call: TRBJ2-2; v_call: TRBV11-2; cdr3_nt: TGTGCCAGCAGCTCCGCACAGGGAAACGGGGAGCTGTTTTTT; cdr3_aa: CASSSAQGNGELFF
d_call: TRBD1; clone_size: NA; j_call: TRBJ1-5; v_call: TRBV5-1; cdr3_nt: TGCGCCAGCAGCCTGGGACAGGGTCTTCAGCCCCAGCATTTT; cdr3_aa: CASSLGQGLQPQHF
d_call: NA; clone_size: NA; j_call: TRBJ1-4; v_call: TRBV5-1; cdr3_nt: TGCGCCAGCAGCTTGGCAGGGTCAAGTAATGAAAAACTGTTTTTT; cdr3_aa: CASSLAGSSNEKLFF
d_call: TRBD1; clone_size: few; j_call: TRBJ2-2; v_call: TRBV6-6; cdr3_nt: TGTGCCAGCAGTGGGGACAGCGGGGAGCTGTTTTTT; cdr3_aa: CASSGDSGELFF
d_call: TRBD1; clone_size: NA; j_call: TRBJ1-3; v_call: TRBV28; cdr3_nt: TGTGCCAGCAGTTTCTCCGGGACAGAGGGAAACACCATATATTTT; cdr3_aa: CASSFSGTEGNTIYF
d_call: NA; clone_size: NA; j_call: TRBJ1-6; v_call: TRBV7-2; cdr3_nt: TGTGCCAGCAGCCCGCGCGCAGGGCTCAATAATTCACCCCTCCACTTT; cdr3_aa: CASSPRAGLNNSPLHF
d_call: NA; clone_size: NA; j_call: TRBJ2-5; v_call: TRBV7-9; cdr3_nt: TGTGCCAGCAGCTTCTTGGAGACCCAGTACTTC; cdr3_aa: CASSFLETQYF
d_call: NA; clone_size: NA; j_call: TRBJ2-1; v_call: TRBV7-9; cdr3_nt: TGTGCCAGCAGCTTAGTCGAGCGGAACAATGAGCAGTTCTTC; cdr3_aa: CASSLVERNNEQFF
d_call: TRBD1; clone_size: NA; j_call: TRBJ2-5; v_call: TRBV5-8; cdr3_nt: TGTGCCAGCAGCTATCGGACAGGGGGTGTCGAGACCCAGTACTTC; cdr3_aa: CASSYRTGGVETQYF
d_call: NA; clone_size: NA; j_call: TRBJ2-2; v_call: TRBV4-2; cdr3_nt: TGTGCCAGCAGCCAAGAAGGCGGGATGGCCGGGGAGCTGTTTTTT; cdr3_aa: CASSQEGGMAGELFF
d_call: NA; clone_size: NA; j_call: TRBJ2-2; v_call: TRBV3-1/TRBV3-2; cdr3_nt: TGTGCCAGCAGCCAAGTCCTAGACAGGACGAACACCGGGGAGCTGTTTTTT; cdr3_aa: CASSQVLDRTNTGELFF
d_call: NA; clone_size: NA; j_call: TRBJ1-5; v_call: TRBV6-5; cdr3_nt: TGTGCCAGCTCGGACAACATTAGCAATCAGCCCCAGCATTTT; cdr3_aa: CASSDNISNQPQHF
d_call: TRBD1; clone_size: NA; j_call: TRBJ2-7; v_call: TRBV4-1; cdr3_nt: TGCGCCAGCAGCCAAGATATGGGACAGGGGCGCATCCCCGAGCAGTACTTC; cdr3_aa: CASSQDMGQGRIPEQYF
d_call: TRBD2; clone_size: NA; j_call: TRBJ2-1; v_call: TRBV6-5; cdr3_nt: TGTGCCAGCACCGCACTCGGACTAGCGGGAAATGAGCAGTTCTTC; cdr3_aa: CASTALGLAGNEQFF
d_call: NA; clone_size: NA; j_call: TRBJ1-2; v_call: TRBV5-6; cdr3_nt: TGTGCCAGCAGCGTTGGGGGGGCGCTTGGCTACACCTTC; cdr3_aa: CASSVGGALGYTF
d_call: TRBD1; clone_size: NA; j_call: TRBJ1-1; v_call: TRBV6-2/TRBV6-3; cdr3_nt: TGTGCCAGCAGTAGCAATCAGGGGGCCACTGAAGCTTTCTTT; cdr3_aa: CASSSNQGATEAFF
d_call: NA; clone_size: few; j_call: TRBJ1-5; v_call: TRBV28; cdr3_nt: TGTGCCAGCAGTTTAATCCGGACAGCAAATCAGCCCCAGCATTTT; cdr3_aa: CASSLIRTANQPQHF
d_call: NA; clone_size: NA; j_call: TRBJ2-1; v_call: TRBV3-1/TRBV3-2; cdr3_nt: TGTGCCAGCAGCCAAGCGTCGCAGTTTTACAATGAGCAGTTCTTC; cdr3_aa: CASSQASQFYNEQFF
d_call: NA; clone_size: NA; j_call: TRBJ1-3; v_call: TRBV19; cdr3_nt: TGTGCCAGTAGTATTCTGGGCGACTCTGGAAACACCATATATTTT; cdr3_aa: CASSILGDSGNTIYF
d_call: NA; clone_size: NA; j_call: TRBJ2-1; v_call: TRBV29-1; cdr3_nt: TGCAGCGTTGAAGACAGTACCACAGAACACTACAATGAGCAGTTCTTC; cdr3_aa: CSVEDSTTEHYNEQFF
d_call: TRBD2; clone_size: NA; j_call: TRBJ2-2; v_call: TRBV7-3; cdr3_nt: TGTGCCAGCAGCCCCATCCGAAGGGAGGGCACCGGGGAGCTGTTTTTT; cdr3_aa: CASSPIRREGTGELFF
d_call: NA; clone_size: NA; j_call: TRBJ1-4; v_call: TRBV28; cdr3_nt: TGTGCCAGCAGTGGCCTAGGAGCAGGGAATGAAAAACTGTTTTTT; cdr3_aa: CASSGLGAGNEKLFF
d_call: TRBD1; clone_size: NA; j_call: TRBJ1-2; v_call: TRBV24-1; cdr3_nt: TGTGCCACCAGTGACCCCGGGACAGACTATGGCTACACCTTC; cdr3_aa: CATSDPGTDYGYTF
d_call: NA; clone_size: NA; j_call: TRBJ1-1; v_call: TRBV6-4; cdr3_nt: TGTGCCAGCAGTGACAAGGAGGCAGTCTTGAACACTGAAGCTTTCTTT; cdr3_aa: CASSDKEAVLNTEAFF
d_call: NA; clone_size: many; j_call: TRBJ2-2; v_call: TRBV3-1/TRBV3-2; cdr3_nt: TGTGCCAGCAGCCAAGCTCAGGCCCCGAACACCGGGGAGCTGTTTTTT; cdr3_aa: CASSQAQAPNTGELFF
d_call: TRBD1; clone_size: NA; j_call: TRBJ1-2; v_call: TRBV25-1; cdr3_nt: TGTGCCAGCAGTGACTCTGGACCGGGACAGGCGGGGCATGGCTACACCTTC; cdr3_aa: CASSDSGPGQAGHGYTF
d_call: NA; clone_size: few; j_call: TRBJ1-5; v_call: TRBV27; cdr3_nt: TGTGCCAGCAGTTTCCCCGGACAGAGAAATCAGCCCCAGCATTTT; cdr3_aa: CASSFPGQRNQPQHF
d_call: NA; clone_size: NA; j_call: TRBJ2-1; v_call: TRBV19; cdr3_nt: TGTGCCAGTAGTATAGGGCCCGTCCCGGAGCAGTTCTTC; cdr3_aa: CASSIGPVPEQFF
d_call: TRBD1; clone_size: NA; j_call: TRBJ2-3; v_call: TRBV6-5; cdr3_nt: TGTGCCAGCAGTTACGGGACAGGGGGCACGCAGTATTTT; cdr3_aa: CASSYGTGGTQYF
d_call: TRBD1; clone_size: NA; j_call: TRBJ1-4; v_call: TRBV6-5; cdr3_nt: TGTGCCAGCAGTTCCACCGGGACAGGGGAAGAAAAACTGTTTTTT; cdr3_aa: CASSSTGTGEEKLFF
d_call: NA; clone_size: NA; j_call: TRBJ1-1; v_call: TRBV29-1; cdr3_nt: TGCAGCGTTGATCGCGGGATTGGAGCTTTCTTT; cdr3_aa: CSVDRGIGAFF
d_call: TRBD2; clone_size: once; j_call: TRBJ2-1; v_call: TRBV7-9; cdr3_nt: TGTGCCAGCAGCAGGGGGACTAGCGAGTCCAGTGAGCAGTTCTTC; cdr3_aa: CASSRGTSESSEQFF
d_call: NA; clone_size: NA; j_call: TRBJ1-1; v_call: TRBV2; cdr3_nt: TGTGCCAGCAGTGAAGCGCGCGGGGGGCTAACTGAAGCTTTCTTT; cdr3_aa: CASSEARGGLTEAFF
d_call: TRBD1; clone_size: NA; j_call: TRBJ2-3; v_call: TRBV5-1; cdr3_nt: TGCGCCAGCAGCCCAGGCAGGGGGCGGGCAGATACGCAGTATTTT; cdr3_aa: CASSPGRGRADTQYF
d_call: NA; clone_size: NA; j_call: TRBJ1-2; v_call: TRBV5-8; cdr3_nt: TGTGCCAGCAGCTTGAACACCATCAGCTACACCTTC; cdr3_aa: CASSLNTISYTF
d_call: TRBD2; clone_size: few; j_call: TRBJ2-5; v_call: TRBV3-1/TRBV3-2; cdr3_nt: TGTGCCAGCAGCCTCGGGTGGTATAGCGGGGACGTAGGAGAGACCCAGTACTTC; cdr3_aa: CASSLGWYSGDVGETQYF
d_call: NA; clone_size: NA; j_call: TRBJ1-3; v_call: TRBV7-2; cdr3_nt: TGTGCCAGCAGCTTACGGAGGGGTGGAAACACCATATATTTT; cdr3_aa: CASSLRRGGNTIYF
d_call: TRBD1; clone_size: NA; j_call: TRBJ1-2; v_call: TRBV6-5; cdr3_nt: TGTGCCAGCACCGCCCGACAGGGGGTTTATGGCTACACCTTC; cdr3_aa: CASTARQGVYGYTF